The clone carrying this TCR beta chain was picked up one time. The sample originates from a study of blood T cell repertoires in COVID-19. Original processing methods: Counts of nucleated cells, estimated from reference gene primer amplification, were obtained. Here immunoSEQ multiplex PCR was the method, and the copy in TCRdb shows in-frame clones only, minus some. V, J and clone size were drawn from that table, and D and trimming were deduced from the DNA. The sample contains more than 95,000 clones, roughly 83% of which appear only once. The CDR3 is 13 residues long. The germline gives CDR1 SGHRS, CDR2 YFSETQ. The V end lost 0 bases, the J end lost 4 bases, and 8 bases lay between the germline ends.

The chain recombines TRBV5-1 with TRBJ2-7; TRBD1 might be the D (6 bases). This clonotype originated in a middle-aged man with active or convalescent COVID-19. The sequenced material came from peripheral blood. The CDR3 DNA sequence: TGCGCCAGCAGCTTGGCAGGACAGTACGAGCAGTACTTC. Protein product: CASSLAGQYEQYF.